This TCR beta chain was sequenced during a study of blood T cell repertoires in COVID-19. The CDR3 runs to 15 residues. Germline values: CDR1 MRHNA, CDR2 SNTAGT. Trimming cost V 11 bases and J 2 bases; bases outside gene matches: 15. This clone has just a few counts. Clones were sequenced by immunoSEQ multiplex PCR, and TCRdb holds only the in-frame ones, with some missing. In the table there are approximately 240,000 clones, about 83% of which are singletons. This chain uses TRBV6-4 with TRBJ2-7; 7 nucleotides line up with TRBD2. The clonotype comes from a human donor in a cohort sampled during active COVID-19. Sequenced material: peripheral blood. CDR3 region: CAGVLFVGGTYEQYF. CDR3 DNA: TGTGCCGGGGTTCTCTTTGTGGGGGGGACCTACGAGCAGTACTTC.